This TCR beta chain was observed in a study of cytomegalovirus exposure and HLA in healthy donors. CDR1 is LNHDA, CDR2 SQIVND, per germline (reference sequence). The germline V and J ends were trimmed by 8 bases and 4 bases, with 20 bases remaining between them. The CDR3 extends over 15 amino acids. Findings of the study overall: It was in a later analysis that TCR association rates were seen to vary by HLA locus, highest for DRB1 and lowest for HLA-C. A further, later analysis showed that HLA-associated TCR beta chains (compared with equally common others) were more clonally expanded.

Primers: 60 Vbeta forward and 13 Jbeta reverse. The repertoire was sequenced with immunoSEQ multiplex PCR; TCRdb's copy has only in-frame clones and lacks some. The sample comprises roughly 130,000 clones, roughly four fifths of which are singletons, and 1.8% rests with the top ten. Unrecorded immune exposure was likely among donors, who were nominally healthy when sampled. Remarks on this clone: Its antigen remains unidentified.

The clonotype was recovered from a woman aged 45-65 years in good health and CMV-seronegative. The sample taken for sequencing was PBMCs. The J gene is TRBJ1-1, the V gene TRBV19, with a tentative D call TRBD1 (6 bases). CDR3 in amino acids: CASYRKQGVSTEAFF. DNA of the CDR3: TGTGCCAGTTACAGAAAACAGGGTGTGAGCACTGAAGCTTTCTTT.